These 27 T cell receptor beta chains share one sample of origin, sequenced in a study of blood T cell repertoires in COVID-19. Assay: immunoSEQ multiplex PCR; the TCRdb copy retains only in-frame clones and omits some. The table includes about 210,000 clones, roughly 77% detected once. Material for sequencing was PBMCs or T cells enriched from blood (not recorded which). These receptors were collected from a man aged 35 to 55 who had recovered from COVID-19.

V usage is TRBV3-1 (or the pseudogene TRBV3-2) and J usage is TRBJ1-1; perhaps TRBD1 as D (5 bases). V lost 1 base and J 0 bases, leaving 12 bases between the germline ends. In germline, CDR1 is LGHDT, CDR2 YNNKEL (reference sequence). CDR3 length equals 16 residues. The CDR3 protein is CASSQVAGHLNTEAFF. CDR3 in DNA: TGTGCCAGCAGCCAAGTCGCGGGGCACTTGAACACTGAAGCTTTCTTT.

This chain connects TRBV3-1 (or the pseudogene TRBV3-2) to TRBJ2-7; a possible D gene is TRBD1 (5 bases). The CDR3 sequence is 14 residues long. The germline V gene encodes CDR1 LGHDT and CDR2 YNNKEL (reference sequence). Trimming stripped 4 bases from V and 6 bases from J, with 16 bases between. The DNA of the CDR3 is TGTGCCAGCAGCCCGTCGCAGGGTCCCCTCGAGCAGTACTTC. Encoded protein: CASSPSQGPLEQYF.

V is TRBV6-6 and J is TRBJ1-1; D may be TRBD1 (6 bases). V lost 4 bases, J lost 0 bases, and 12 bases lay in between. Germline-derived CDR1 and CDR2 are MNHNY and SVGAGI (reference sequence). The CDR3 runs to 15 residues. The chain's CDR3 is CASSSRQVMNTEAFF. The CDR3 DNA is TGTGCCAGCAGTTCACGACAGGTCATGAACACTGAAGCTTTCTTT.

The rearrangement joins TRBV10-3 to TRBJ2-7, with D perhaps TRBD2 (6 bases). CDR3 length: 16 amino acids. V was shortened by 3 bases and J by 1 base, with 16 bases between the two germline ends. Looked up from germline, CDR1 is ENHRY and CDR2 is SYGVKD. CDR3 nucleotides: TGTGCCATCAGTGATGAGGGTTTGGGGAGGTCCTACGAGCAGTACTTC. It specifies CAISDEGLGRSYEQYF.

The rearrangement joins TRBV24-1 to TRBJ1-2; D is unclear. Germline values: CDR1 KGHDR, CDR2 SFDVKD. The V and J ends lost 4 bases and 3 bases respectively, with 8 bases between them. This CDR3 has 13 residues. This CDR3 reads CATSDPSDYGYTF. The CDR3 nucleotides read TGTGCCACCAGTGACCCGAGTGACTATGGCTACACCTTC.

This rearrangement joins TRBV2 to TRBJ1-1, with unresolved D. Germline V gene lookup returns CDR1 SNHLY and CDR2 FYNNEI. The CDR3 has 15 amino acids. The germline V and J ends were trimmed by 6 bases and 1 base, with 15 bases remaining between them. The CDR3 sequence: CASSLPLVENTEAFF. CDR3 in DNA: TGTGCCAGCAGCCTACCCCTGGTCGAGAACACTGAAGCTTTCTTT.

The chain combines TRBV18 with TRBJ2-3, with D tentatively TRBD1 (5 bases). Trimming stripped 5 bases from V and 3 bases from J, with 9 bases between. CDR1 is KGHSH, CDR2 LQKENI, per germline. The CDR3 spans 13 residues. CDR3 loop: CASSRQLTDTQYF. As DNA, the CDR3 is TGTGCCAGCTCAAGACAGCTGACAGATACGCAGTATTTT.

This clone has just one count. This chain links TRBV4-1 with TRBJ2-7; no clear D gene. The V end was cut by 0 bases, the J end by 6 bases, with 6 bases between. The germline CDR1 and CDR2 sequences are MGHRA and YSYEKL. There are 12 residues in the CDR3. CDR3 nucleotides: TGCGCCAGCAGCCAAGATCAGGTCGAGCAGTACTTC. Its translation is CASSQDQVEQYF.

V usage is TRBV30 and J usage is TRBJ2-7; 10 nucleotides align to TRBD1. V was clipped by 4 bases and J by 6 bases; unmatched bases: 12. The CDR3 totals 15 residues. CDR1 and CDR2 (germline): GTSNPN, SVGIG (reference sequence). The CDR3 bases are TGTGCCTGGACCCGCGGGGGACAGGGGTTCCTCGAGCAGTACTTC. This translates into CAWTRGGQGFLEQYF.

J is TRBJ1-2 and V is TRBV5-1, with a tentative D call TRBD1 (6 bases). Germline assignment: CDR1 SGHRS and CDR2 YFSETQ. The CDR3 has 13 amino acids. Trimming stripped 4 bases from V and 6 bases from J, with 13 bases between. The CDR3, as DNA: TGCGCCAGCAGCCAGGACAGCGGAGATGGCTACACCTTC. Protein product: CASSQDSGDGYTF. Combining the CDR3 with reference TRBV5-1 and TRBJ1-2 gives the whole variable domain KAGVTQTPRYLIKTRGQQVTLSCSPISGHRSVSWYQQTPGQGLQFLFEYFSETQRNKGNFPGRFSGRQFSNSRSEMNVSTLELGDSALYLCASSQDSGDGYTFGSGTRLTVV.

The V and J genes are TRBV27 and TRBJ1-5, with a possible D match to TRBD1 (5 bases). Germline values: CDR1 MNHEY, CDR2 SMNVEV (reference sequence). The CDR3 spans 15 residues. Trimming left V 3 bases short and J 6 bases short, with 15 bases between. CDR3 sequence: CASSFVGAQSQPQHF. The CDR3 nucleotides read TGTGCCAGCAGTTTTGTAGGGGCACAAAGTCAGCCCCAGCATTTT.

The V gene is TRBV5-1, the J gene TRBJ2-7; tentative D call: TRBD1 (7 bases). Germline CDR1 reads SGHRS; CDR2 reads YFSETQ. The CDR3 spans 16 residues. The V end was cut by 4 bases, the J end by 2 bases, with 19 bases between. The CDR3 sequence is CASSPQGGGTTYEQYF. The CDR3 DNA follows: TGCGCCAGCAGCCCGCAGGGGGGCGGAACAACCTACGAGCAGTACTTC.

This clone was recorded only once. The rearrangement uses TRBV5-5 and TRBJ2-5, with 11 bases that match TRBD1. V lost 0 bases to trimming and J lost 5 bases; unmatched junction nucleotides: 3. The CDR3 consists of 15 residues. The germline V gene has CDR1 SGHKS and CDR2 YYEKEE (reference sequence). CDR3 residues: CASSLGDRGLETQYF. As DNA, the CDR3 is TGTGCCAGCAGCTTGGGGGACAGGGGGTTGGAGACCCAGTACTTC.

The V and J genes are TRBV11-2 and TRBJ1-4; perhaps TRBD1 as D (5 bases). CDR1 and CDR2 (germline): SGHAT, FQNNGV. Trimming stripped 4 bases from V and 5 bases from J, with 20 bases between. This CDR3 spans 17 amino acids. The CDR3 loop reads CASSSTQGLPINEKLFF. The CDR3 DNA follows: TGTGCCAGCAGCTCTACCCAGGGCCTCCCGATAAATGAAAAACTGTTTTTT.

This sequence joins TRBV12-3 or TRBV12-4 and TRBJ2-2, with 9 nucleotides matching TRBD1. The V segment lost 6 bases and the J segment 6 bases; nucleotides outside the gene matches: 2. The CDR3 runs to 13 residues. CDR3 in DNA: TGTGCCAGCAGCAGACAGGGGGCCGGGGAGCTGTTTTTT. Its protein product is CASSRQGAGELFF.

The chain links TRBV24-1 to TRBJ2-7; 7 positions match TRBD1. The CDR3 runs 16 residues. J lost 0 bases, V lost 3 bases, and 7 bases had no gene match. Germline CDR1 reads KGHDR; CDR2 reads SFDVKD. This CDR3 is CATSDGQVGDSYEQYF. As DNA, the CDR3 is TGTGCCACCAGTGATGGACAGGTTGGAGACTCCTACGAGCAGTACTTC.

This clone has only a few counts. The chain recombines TRBV19 with TRBJ1-4; no clear D gene. Deletions cut 7 bases from V and 10 bases from J, with 22 bases between. Germline CDR1 is LNHDA and CDR2 is SQIVND (reference sequence). CDR3 size: 15 residues. CDR3 loop: CASTNIETPRGKLFF. DNA of the CDR3: TGTGCCAGTACTAACATAGAAACCCCACGGGGAAAACTGTTTTTT.

The chain is built from TRBV9 and TRBJ2-7; the D gene is possibly TRBD1 (7 bases). The germline CDR1 and CDR2 sequences are SGDLS and YYNGEE. V was shortened by 0 bases and J by 0 bases, with 10 bases between the two germline ends. The CDR3 spans 15 residues. The CDR3 sequence: CASSVGGTVSYEQYF. CDR3 nucleotides: TGTGCCAGCAGCGTAGGCGGGACAGTCTCCTACGAGCAGTACTTC.

This chain links TRBV12-5 with TRBJ2-3, with TRBD1 matching 11 bases. Per the germline V gene, CDR1 is LGHNT and CDR2 is FRNRAP. This CDR3 comprises 16 residues. V shed 4 bases, J shed 2 bases, and the junction held 5 bases outside the gene matches. CDR3 region: CASGSGTGGDTDTQYF. As DNA, the CDR3 is TGTGCTAGTGGTTCGGGGACAGGGGGTGACACAGATACGCAGTATTTT. The complete variable domain, with remaining parts taken from reference TRBV12-5 and TRBJ2-3, reads DARVTQTPRHKVTEMGQEVTMRCQPILGHNTVFWYRQTMMQGLELLAYFRNRAPLDDSGMPKDRFSAEMPDATLATLKIQPSEPRDSAVYFCASGSGTGGDTDTQYFGPGTRLTVL.

The V gene is TRBV30, the J gene TRBJ1-6; weak D call: TRBD1 (5 bases). The V gene lost 0 bases and the J gene lost 10 bases, with 10 bases spanning the gap. Germline V gives CDR1 GTSNPN, CDR2 SVGIG (reference sequence). The CDR3 covers 13 residues. The CDR3 coding sequence is TGTGCCTGGAGTGTCCAGGGTCTATCACCCCTCCACTTT. Translated: CAWSVQGLSPLHF.

The chain carries TRBV6-4 and TRBJ2-2; 9 bases are a match to TRBD1. Trimming removed 7 bases from V and 3 bases from J; junction bases left unmatched: 3. Looked up from germline, CDR1 is MRHNA and CDR2 is SNTAGT. CDR3 size: 14 residues. The CDR3 sequence is CASMRQGDTGELFF. The CDR3 nucleotides read TGTGCCAGCATGCGACAGGGGGACACCGGGGAGCTGTTTTTT.

V usage is TRBV9 and J usage is TRBJ1-1, with 7 bases lining up with TRBD1. V lost 0 bases to trimming and J lost 2 bases; unmatched junction nucleotides: 7. Germline assignment: CDR1 SGDLS and CDR2 YYNGEE. The CDR3 is 16 residues long. The CDR3 region has the DNA TGTGCCAGCAGCGTAGAAGGGGGCTTCGCTAACACTGAAGCTTTCTTT. Protein: CASSVEGGFANTEAFF.

The chain is built from TRBV11-3 and TRBJ2-1; 10 bases are a match to TRBD1. The CDR3 is 16 amino acids. The germline gives CDR1 SGHNT, CDR2 YENEEA. V dropped 1 base and J dropped 8; count of bases not matched to a gene: 8. The CDR3 loop reads CASSLGGDRGRDEQFF. CDR3 nucleotide sequence: TGTGCCAGCAGCTTAGGGGGGGACAGGGGACGGGATGAGCAGTTCTTC. The full variable domain, with the rest looked up from reference TRBV11-3 and TRBJ2-1, is EAGVVQSPRYKIIEKKQPVAFWCNPISGHNTLYWYLQNLGQGPELLIRYENEEAVDDSQLPKDRFSAERLKGVDSTLKIQPAELGDSAVYLCASSLGGDRGRDEQFFGPGTRLTVL.

This clone was observed once. This chain joins TRBV2 and TRBJ2-6, with a possible D match to TRBD2 (5 bases). The length of the CDR3 is 17 residues. V shed 6 bases and J shed 0 bases, with 15 bases lying between them. The germline V gene has CDR1 SNHLY and CDR2 FYNNEI. DNA for the CDR3: TGTGCCAGCAGCTCCGGGATTTCTTACTCTGGGGCCAACGTCCTGACTTTC. Protein sequence: CASSSGISYSGANVLTF. Drawing the rest from reference TRBV2 and TRBJ2-6, the complete variable domain is EPEVTQTPSHQVTQMGQEVILRCVPISNHLYFYWYRQILGQKVEFLVSFYNNEISEKSEIFDDQFSVERPDGSNFTLKIRSTKLEDSAMYFCASSSGISYSGANVLTFGAGSRLTVL.

This clone was counted between two and nine times. The chain carries TRBV9 and TRBJ2-3, with D hard to call. Trimming stripped 1 base from V and 1 base from J, with 7 bases between. Germline CDR1 SGDLS, CDR2 YYNGEE. The CDR3 runs to 14 residues. The CDR3 region is CASSVWSGTDTQYF. CDR3 sequence (DNA): TGTGCCAGCAGCGTATGGAGCGGCACAGATACGCAGTATTTT. Using reference TRBV9 and TRBJ2-3 for the parts outside the CDR3, the full variable domain is DSGVTQTPKHLITATGQRVTLRCSPRSGDLSVYWYQQSLDQGLQFLIQYYNGEERAKGNILERFSAQQFPDLHSELNLSSLELGDSALYFCASSVWSGTDTQYFGPGTRLTVL.

The chain carries TRBV29-1 and TRBJ2-3; 10 bases line up with TRBD1. The CDR3 sequence is 14 residues long. V shed 6 bases and J 1 base; nucleotides not matched to a gene: 4. Germline V lookup: CDR1 SQVTM, CDR2 ANQGSEA. This chain's CDR3 is CSVGGTGGTDTQYF. CDR3 in DNA: TGCAGCGTGGGGGGGACAGGGGGCACAGATACGCAGTATTTT.

The CDR3 nucleotides are TGCAGCGCCCGGACAGGGGGCTATAATGAGCAGTTCTTC. It is translated as CSARTGGYNEQFF. The chain is built from TRBV29-1 and TRBJ2-1; 11 nucleotides agree with TRBD1. The CDR3 runs 13 residues. The germline gives CDR1 SQVTM, CDR2 ANQGSEA. The V segment lost 7 bases and the J segment 7 bases; nucleotides outside the gene matches: 6.